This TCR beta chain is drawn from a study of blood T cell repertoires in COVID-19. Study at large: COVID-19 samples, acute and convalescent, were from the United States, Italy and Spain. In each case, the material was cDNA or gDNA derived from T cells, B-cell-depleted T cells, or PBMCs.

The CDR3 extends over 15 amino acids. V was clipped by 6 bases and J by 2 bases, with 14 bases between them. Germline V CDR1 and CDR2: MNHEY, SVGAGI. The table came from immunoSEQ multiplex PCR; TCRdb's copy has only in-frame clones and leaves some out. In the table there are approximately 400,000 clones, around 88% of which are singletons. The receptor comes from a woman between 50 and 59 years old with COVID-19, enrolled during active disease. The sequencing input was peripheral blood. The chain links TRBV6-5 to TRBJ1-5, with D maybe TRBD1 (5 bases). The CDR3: CASSSGGRGNQPQHF. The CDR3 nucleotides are TGTGCCAGCAGCAGTGGGGGGAGAGGCAATCAGCCCCAGCATTTT.